The 29 T cell receptor beta chains presented below share a single source sample, sequenced in a study of cytomegalovirus exposure and HLA in healthy donors. Measured with immunoSEQ multiplex PCR; TCRdb has only the in-frame clones, and not every one. The data show roughly 58,000 clones, over 75% seen once. The sequenced sample consisted of PBMCs. Receptor source: a man between 18 and 35 years old in good health and CMV-seronegative.

V gene TRBV7-2 combines with J gene TRBJ1-2, with 7 bases matching TRBD1. This CDR3 spans 17 amino acids. V trimming: 8 bases; J trimming: 2 bases; junction bases outside the gene matches: 17. Looked up from germline, CDR1 is SGHTA and CDR2 is FQGNSA. The CDR3 coding sequence is TGTGCCAGCGGAGGGACAGATCCCACTTCACTAAACTATGGCTACACCTTC. Residues: CASGGTDPTSLNYGYTF.

Turning to this clone: The junction differs from germline at one of its ends, possibly a read error. Other nucleotide sequences from this sample produce the same CDR3. The V call is TRBV6-5, the J call TRBJ2-3, with D possibly matching TRBD2 (6 bases). Germline CDR1 MNHEY, CDR2 SVGAGI. The CDR3 length is 13 residues. The CDR3 coding sequence is TGCGCCAGCAGACCGGGGACTCTTGATACGCAGTATTTT. This encodes CASRPGTLDTQYF.

The V gene is TRBV5-1, the J gene TRBJ2-3; 9 nucleotides align to TRBD2. J lost 1 base, V lost 0 bases, and 0 bases had no gene match. CDR1 and CDR2 (germline): SGHRS, YFSETQ. This CDR3 region has 15 residues. CDR3 loop: CASSLGTSGTDTQYF. In DNA, the CDR3 is TGCGCCAGCAGCTTGGGGACTAGCGGCACAGATACGCAGTATTTT.

J is TRBJ2-6 and V is TRBV27; TRBD1 matches at 7 bases. Germline loops: CDR1 MNHEY, CDR2 SMNVEV (reference sequence). CDR3 length: 19 residues. V lost 4 bases and J lost 0; bases outside the gene matches: 12. CDR3 sequence (DNA): TGTGCCAGCAGTTACCAGACAGGGATACGCTTCTCTGGGGCCAACGTCCTGACTTTC. This codes for CASSYQTGIRFSGANVLTF.

The chain links TRBV10-1 to TRBJ2-3, with 14 bases matching TRBD2. J was trimmed by 2 bases and V by 5 bases; bases with no gene match: 3. Germline-derived CDR1 and CDR2 are WNHNN and SYGVQD (reference sequence). The CDR3 extends over 16 amino acids. CDR3 sequence reads: CASSQGLAGVTDTQYF. CDR3 coding DNA: TGCGCCAGCAGTCAGGGACTAGCGGGAGTCACAGATACGCAGTATTTT.

A single count supports this clone. V is TRBV5-4 and J is TRBJ2-7; 8 bases line up with TRBD2. Germline V gene sequence: CDR1 SGHNT, CDR2 YYREEE (reference sequence). V was pared by 4 bases and J by 2 bases, with 8 bases of the junction left unmatched. The CDR3 length is 15 residues. This CDR3 reads CASSRSGSRAYEQYF. In DNA form, the CDR3 reads TGTGCCAGCAGCCGGAGCGGGAGTCGGGCCTACGAGCAGTACTTC.

In this sample, this clone turned up once. V is TRBV6-5 and J is TRBJ2-7; the D is unclear. There are 12 residues in the CDR3. Germline V gene data show CDR1 as MNHEY and CDR2 as SVGAGI. Trimming took off 5 bases at V and 3 bases at J, with 8 bases between the two ends. The CDR3 DNA sequence: TGTGCCAGCAGTAACAACCGCTACGAGCAGTACTTC. This translates into CASSNNRYEQYF.

A remark on this clone: This sample includes further DNA sequences coding for the same CDR3. This rearrangement joins TRBV7-9 to TRBJ2-3, with D hard to call. The CDR3 length is 14 residues. The germline V gene encodes CDR1 SEHNR and CDR2 FQNEAQ (reference sequence). V lost 0 bases and J 1 base, leaving 5 bases between the germline ends. The CDR3 nucleotides are TGTGCCAGCAGCTTAGCCAGCGGCACAGATACGCAGTATTTT. Translating gives CASSLASGTDTQYF.

V and J are TRBV19 and TRBJ2-6, with D perhaps TRBD2 (6 bases). With 9 bases removed from V and 2 bases from J, the gap between germline ends came to 20 bases. This CDR3 has 17 amino acids. Germline values: CDR1 LNHDA, CDR2 SQIVND (reference sequence). The CDR3 sequence: CASGSGLQPPGANVLTF. The CDR3 DNA sequence: TGTGCCAGCGGATCGGGACTGCAACCCCCTGGGGCCAACGTCCTGACTTTC.

This sequence joins TRBV10-3 and TRBJ2-5, with D possibly matching TRBD2 (6 bases). V was pared by 6 bases and J by 5 bases, with 13 bases between. Per germline, CDR1 ENHRY and CDR2 SYGVKD. The length of the CDR3 is 13 residues. The CDR3 DNA reads TGTGCCATCAGCCCGGGACTGCTGGAGACCCAGTACTTC. Translated: CAISPGLLETQYF.

V and J are TRBV10-3 and TRBJ2-3, with 7 bases aligning to TRBD2. CDR3 size: 17 residues. Germline V gene sequence: CDR1 ENHRY, CDR2 SYGVKD. Trimming took 0 bases from V and 1 from J; bases not matched to a gene: 7. In DNA form, the CDR3 reads TGTGCCATCAGTGAGTCGAAGAGCGGGAACGGCACAGATACGCAGTATTTT. Its protein product is CAISESKSGNGTDTQYF.

CDR3 protein: CSARDNEQYF. The CDR3 bases are TGCAGTGCTAGAGATAACGAGCAGTACTTC. The V call is TRBV20-1, the J call TRBJ2-7, with D unclear. There are 10 residues in the CDR3. Trimming left V 0 bases short and J 5 bases short, with 2 bases between. Germline CDR1 and CDR2: DFQATT and SNEGSKA (reference sequence).

This chain uses TRBV30 with TRBJ2-7; D is unclear. The V and J ends lost 7 bases and 2 bases respectively, with 12 bases between them. The V gene's germline CDR1 is GTSNPN and CDR2 SVGIG (reference sequence). The CDR3 extends over 12 amino acids. For the CDR3, the DNA is TGTGCCTTCTCACAGTCTACCTACGAGCAGTACTTC. Protein: CAFSQSTYEQYF. Variable domain in full (rest from reference TRBV30 and TRBJ2-7): SQTIHQWPATLVQPVGSPLSLECTVEGTSNPNLYWYRQAAGRGLQLLFYSVGIGQISSEVPQNLSASRPQDRQFILSSKKLLLSDSGFYLCAFSQSTYEQYFGPGTRLTVT.

This clone has only one observation. The genes are TRBV13 and TRBJ1-4; 9 bases fit TRBD1. The CDR3 contains 14 residues. Germline values: CDR1 PRHDT, CDR2 FYEKMQ (reference sequence). With V trimmed by 4 bases and J by 11 bases, 8 bases remained unmatched. CDR3 protein: CASSYGQGRGKLFF. The DNA for the CDR3 is TGTGCCAGCAGCTACGGACAGGGGCGGGGGAAACTGTTTTTT.

The chain recombines TRBV5-1 with TRBJ2-3; D ambiguous. The V end was cut by 4 bases, the J end by 0 bases, with 15 bases between. This CDR3 is 16 amino acids long. CDR1 is SGHRS and CDR2 is YFSETQ in the germline V gene. CDR3 DNA: TGCGCCAGCAGCCTGGCCGGAGTGGCTAGCACAGATACGCAGTATTTT. This translates into CASSLAGVASTDTQYF.

Concerning this clone itself: Other nucleotide sequences from this sample produce the same CDR3. V usage is TRBV7-2 and J usage is TRBJ2-2; perhaps TRBD1 as D (6 bases). Germline V CDR1 and CDR2: SGHTA, FQGNSA. The length of the CDR3 is 14 residues. V gave up 3 bases and J gave up 4 bases, with 9 bases separating them. The CDR3 loop reads CASSLTGGTGELFF. The CDR3 coding sequence is TGTGCCAGCAGCTTGACAGGAGGCACCGGGGAGCTGTTTTTT.

The rearrangement joins TRBV5-1 to TRBJ2-3; tentative D call: TRBD2 (6 bases). Per germline, CDR1 SGHRS and CDR2 YFSETQ. This CDR3 is built from 14 residues. The ends were cut back, 4 bases at V and 4 bases at J, with 13 bases in the middle. The CDR3 nucleotides are TGCGCCAGCAGCCCGCATGGAGGGGCAGATACGCAGTATTTT. This gives the protein CASSPHGGADTQYF.

This rearrangement joins TRBV6-5 to TRBJ2-7, with 7 bases identical to TRBD2. V trimming: 2 bases; J trimming: 2 bases; junction bases outside the gene matches: 6. The CDR3 loop spans 15 amino acids. CDR1 is MNHEY and CDR2 is SVGAGI in the germline V gene. The CDR3 nucleotides read TGTGCCAGCAGTTACACGTCGGGGGGACCCTACGAGCAGTACTTC. This sequence encodes CASSYTSGGPYEQYF.

The chain combines TRBV6-5 with TRBJ1-1; D is unresolved. Germline V gives CDR1 MNHEY, CDR2 SVGAGI. The CDR3 runs to 13 residues. V dropped 0 bases and J dropped 7 bases, with 9 bases sitting between them. Here the CDR3 reads CASSYSAVLEAFF. CDR3 DNA: TGTGCCAGCAGTTACTCGGCGGTCCTTGAAGCTTTCTTT.

This chain links TRBV6-4 with TRBJ2-1, with a tentative D call TRBD2 (6 bases). V lost 0 bases and J 9 bases, leaving 15 bases between the germline ends. CDR1 and CDR2 (germline): MRHNA, SNTAGT. The CDR3 runs 15 residues. In DNA, the CDR3 is TGTGCCAGCAGTGACTCGGGGGTGGGAGGCAGTGAGCAGTTCTTC. Protein sequence: CASSDSGVGGSEQFF.

The chain recombines TRBV19 with TRBJ1-2; 10 bases match TRBD1. Germline assignment: CDR1 LNHDA and CDR2 SQIVND (reference sequence). The length of the CDR3 is 14 residues. The V segment lost 8 bases and the J segment 6 bases; nucleotides outside the gene matches: 9. The chain's CDR3 is CASSDRGLGDGYTF. The CDR3 nucleotides read TGTGCCAGTTCCGACAGGGGGCTAGGAGATGGCTACACCTTC.

The CDR3 nucleotides are TGTGCCAGCAGCTTAGCCCTGGGACTAGCGGGAGGTAATGAGCAGTTCTTC. Translation gives CASSLALGLAGGNEQFF. The chain recombines TRBV11-2 with TRBJ2-1, with TRBD2 identical over 15 bases. Per germline, CDR1 SGHAT and CDR2 FQNNGV. This CDR3 is built from 17 residues. Losses at the gene ends were 1 base for V and 7 bases for J; bases not matched to a gene: 5. The entire variable domain, with the rest obtained from reference TRBV11-2 and TRBJ2-1, is as follows: EAGVAQSPRYKIIEKRQSVAFWCNPISGHATLYWYQQILGQGPKLLIQFQNNGVVDDSQLPKDRFSAERLKGVDSTLKIQPAKLEDSAVYLCASSLALGLAGGNEQFFGPGTRLTVL.

The chain combines TRBV28 with TRBJ2-1; the D gene is possibly TRBD1 (7 bases). The V and J ends lost 5 bases and 5 bases respectively, with 16 bases between them. The CDR3 is 15 amino acids. Germline CDR1 is MDHEN and CDR2 is SYDVKM. CDR3 amino acids: CASSRSRGVNNEQFF. The CDR3 region has the DNA TGTGCCAGCAGTAGGAGCAGGGGGGTTAACAATGAGCAGTTCTTC.

Turning to this clone: Other DNA variants within this sample encode the same CDR3. The rearrangement links TRBV6-1 to TRBJ2-5; D not resolved. This CDR3 has 15 residues. V dropped 1 base and J dropped 5 bases, with 14 bases sitting between them. CDR1 MNHNS and CDR2 SASEGT come from the germline V gene. The CDR3 coding sequence is TGTGCCAGCAGTGAAGGTGGTCTCCCCAGGGAGACCCAGTACTTC. This translates into CASSEGGLPRETQYF.

Only one count was recorded for this clone. This chain uses TRBV6-5 with TRBJ1-1; D not certain. This CDR3 has 12 amino acids. Trimming stripped 8 bases from V and 1 base from J, with 8 bases between. CDR1 and CDR2 from the germline V gene are MNHEY and SVGAGI. CDR3 nucleotides: TGTGCCAGCTACGGGGAGAACACTGAAGCTTTCTTT. Its translation: CASYGENTEAFF.

The V call is TRBV29-1, the J call TRBJ2-2, with 7 bases that match TRBD1. The V segment lost 2 bases and the J segment 6 bases; nucleotides outside the gene matches: 6. Germline CDR1 and CDR2: SQVTM and ANQGSEA. The CDR3 runs to 14 residues. The CDR3: CSVETGVLPGELFF. The CDR3, as DNA: TGCAGCGTTGAAACAGGGGTTTTACCCGGGGAGCTGTTTTTT.

This chain joins TRBV6-5 and TRBJ2-7; D possibly corresponds to TRBD1 (6 bases). V lost 7 bases and J 2 bases, leaving 18 bases between the germline ends. CDR1 is MNHEY, CDR2 SVGAGI, per germline. CDR3 length: 15 amino acids. The CDR3, as DNA: TGTGCCAGCATTCCCGACAGGTCAAGACCCTACGAGCAGTACTTC. Amino acid sequence: CASIPDRSRPYEQYF.

The chain couples TRBV18 to TRBJ2-1; 9 nucleotides align to TRBD2. Trimming at V came to 0 bases and at J to 7 bases, leaving 4 bases not matched to a gene. Germline V gene lookup returns CDR1 KGHSH and CDR2 LQKENI. This CDR3 contains 15 residues. Written as DNA, the CDR3 is TGTGCCAGCTCACCACCTAGCGGGGGTGGGAATGAGCAGTTCTTC. Protein: CASSPPSGGGNEQFF.

CDR3 bases: TGTGCCACCAGCAGAGTGGGACAGGGGATCGTTAATGAAAAACTGTTTTTT. It specifies CATSRVGQGIVNEKLFF. This rearrangement joins TRBV15 to TRBJ1-4; 10 positions match TRBD1. The CDR3 is 17 residues long. The junction had 6 bases not matched to a gene; V was cut back by 1 base and J by 4 bases. Germline V CDR1 and CDR2: LNHNV, YYDKDF (reference sequence).